This T cell receptor (beta chain) derives from a study of cytotoxic CD8 clonotypes in ibrutinib-treated CLL. Generated by immunoSEQ multiplex PCR, the TCRdb table keeps only in-frame clones and is missing some. The data show more than 150,000 clones, with roughly 72% seen just once and 10% to 15% held by the top ten. CDR1 and CDR2 from the germline V gene are SGHVS and FQNEAQ. The CDR3 contains 14 residues. V dropped 1 base and J dropped 8 bases, with 14 bases sitting between them. V and J are TRBV7-8 and TRBJ1-2; D may be TRBD1 (5 bases). Specimen: PBMCs, collected after 24 months of ibrutinib treatment. The receptor was derived from a human donor with chronic lymphocytic leukemia. CDR3 coding DNA: TGTGCCAGCAGCTTAGGAGTCAGGGTACGGGGCTACACCTTC. Translating gives CASSLGVRVRGYTF. The whole variable domain, filled in from reference TRBV7-8 and TRBJ1-2, reads GAGVSQSPRYKVAKRGQDVALRCDPISGHVSLFWYQQALGQGPEFLTYFQNEAQLDKSGLPSDRFFAERPEGSVSTLKIQRTQQEDSAVYLCASSLGVRVRGYTFGSGTRLTVV.